This T cell receptor (beta chain) was recovered during a study of T cell responses to AZD1222 COVID-19 vaccine. Germline V gives CDR1 LGHNA, CDR2 YSLEER. The CDR3 loop spans 17 amino acids. Trimming stripped 0 bases from V and 2 bases from J, with 14 bases between. Using immunoSEQ multiplex PCR, the repertoire was profiled, and TCRdb retains in-frame clones only, with some absent. The sample has 95,000 to 150,000 clones, 75% to 90% seen once. The source material was peripheral blood, sampled on day 0 of AZD1222 vaccination. V and J are TRBV4-3 and TRBJ1-3; D possibly corresponds to TRBD1 (5 bases). The TCR comes from an adult in good health. The CDR3 nucleotides read TGCGCCAGCAGCCAAGAGCCTTCAGGGCCCCCTGGAAACACCATATATTTT. Residues: CASSQEPSGPPGNTIYF.